The rows below give T cell receptor beta chains drawn from one sample of a study of T cells after posttransplantation cyclophosphamide. Sequencing used immunoSEQ multiplex PCR; TCRdb keeps in-frame clones, though not all of them. The sample lists roughly 12,000 clones, approximately 95% occurring once. Sequences were obtained from naive CD8+ T cells sorted from PBMCs. The receptors originated from a man aged 30 to 45 in good health and a related stem cell transplant donor. The CDR3 runs from the conserved cysteine through the conserved F or W. A D gene is named only where the DNA matches it firmly. Not all rows give a size; the values are once, few, many and, for expanded clones, a class.

TRBV6-6	NA	TRBJ2-2	NA	CASSPGGTGELFF	TGTGCCAGCAGTCCTGGCGGCACCGGGGAGCTGTTTTTT
TRBV29-1	NA	TRBJ1-2	NA	CSSGGARRGYGYTF	TGCAGCTCGGGGGGGGCGCGCCGCGGGTATGGCTACACCTTC
TRBV5-1	NA	TRBJ1-4	TRBD1	CASSLRPQGAKEKLFF	TGCGCCAGCAGCTTGCGCCCACAGGGGGCGAAGGAAAAACTGTTTTTT
TRBV2	NA	TRBJ2-1	TRBD2	CASLGGEVNEQFF	TGTGCCAGCCTGGGGGGGGAGGTCAATGAGCAGTTCTTC
TRBV15	NA	TRBJ2-7	NA	CATSRDSYEQYF	TGTGCCACCAGCAGAGATTCGTACGAGCAGTACTTC
TRBV4-1	NA	TRBJ2-5	TRBD2	CASSLLESGGQETQYF	TGCGCCAGCAGCCTCCTTGAGTCGGGGGGCCAAGAGACCCAGTACTTC
TRBV18	NA	TRBJ2-5	NA	CASSPPGEGLQETQYF	TGTGCCAGCTCACCACCGGGAGAAGGGCTCCAAGAGACCCAGTACTTC
TRBV25-1	NA	TRBJ1-1	NA	CASSPGATEAFF	TGTGCCAGCAGTCCAGGGGCCACTGAAGCTTTCTTT
TRBV4-1	NA	TRBJ2-1	TRBD2	CASSQIAGASLASYNEQFF	TGCGCCAGCAGCCAAATAGCGGGGGCCAGCTTAGCCTCCTACAATGAGCAGTTCTTC
TRBV2	NA	TRBJ1-2	TRBD1	CASSERGGTGWGYTF	TGTGCCAGCAGTGAAAGGGGGGGGACAGGGTGGGGCTACACCTTC
TRBV7-9	NA	TRBJ1-1	NA	CASSLAGAEAFF	TGTGCCAGCAGCTTAGCGGGCGCTGAAGCTTTCTTT
TRBV19	NA	TRBJ1-5	TRBD1	CASSFEQTGSNQPQHF	TGTGCCAGTAGTTTTGAGCAGACAGGGAGCAATCAGCCCCAGCATTTT
TRBV9	NA	TRBJ2-3	TRBD2	CASSAWGGVTDTQYF	TGTGCCAGCAGCGCATGGGGGGGGGTGACAGATACGCAGTATTTT
TRBV2	NA	TRBJ2-3	TRBD1	CASSDRDRALDTQYF	TGTGCCAGCAGTGATAGGGACAGGGCACTTGATACGCAGTATTTT
TRBV9	NA	TRBJ2-1	NA	CASSPSSVLYNEQFF	TGTGCCAGCAGCCCCTCCAGCGTACTTTACAATGAGCAGTTCTTC
TRBV15	NA	TRBJ2-7	NA	CATSQGQSAEQYF	TGTGCCACCAGCCAAGGACAGAGCGCCGAGCAGTACTTC
TRBV5-1	NA	TRBJ2-7	TRBD1	CASRGQGSEQYF	TGCGCCAGCCGGGGACAGGGATCCGAGCAGTACTTC
TRBV11-2	NA	TRBJ1-5	NA	CASSLGGLGGDQPQHF	TGTGCCAGCAGCTTAGGGGGACTTGGGGGTGATCAGCCCCAGCATTTT
TRBV5-1	NA	TRBJ2-5	NA	CASSVWGLEETQYF	TGCGCCAGCAGCGTATGGGGGCTCGAAGAGACCCAGTACTTC
TRBV7-9	NA	TRBJ2-1	NA	CASSFGINEQFF	TGTGCCAGCAGCTTCGGGATCAATGAGCAGTTCTTC
TRBV19	once	TRBJ1-1	NA	CASSIDPHRANTEAFF	TGTGCCAGTAGTATAGATCCCCACAGAGCGAACACTGAAGCTTTCTTT
TRBV21-1	NA	TRBJ1-1	NA	CASSKGLPDKNTEAFF	TGTGCCAGCAGCAAAGGTCTACCGGACAAGAACACTGAAGCTTTCTTT
TRBV28	NA	TRBJ1-2	NA	CASSLYGLNYGYTF	TGTGCCAGCAGTTTATATGGGCTGAACTATGGCTACACCTTC
TRBV6-6	NA	TRBJ1-4	NA	CASSSLNEKLFF	TGTGCCAGCAGTTCCCTTAATGAAAAACTGTTTTTT
TRBV7-6	NA	TRBJ1-1	NA	CASADGGAGTEAFF	TGTGCCAGCGCCGATGGGGGGGCGGGCACTGAAGCTTTCTTT
TRBV15	NA	TRBJ1-2	TRBD1	CATSLSQTGGYGYTF	TGTGCCACCAGCCTCTCTCAGACAGGGGGCTATGGCTACACCTTC
TRBV4-1	NA	TRBJ1-4	NA	CASSQDSGGGEKLLF	TGCGCCAGCAGCCAAGATTCGGGGGGGGGTGAAAAACTGCTTTTT
TRBV11-2	NA	TRBJ1-1	NA	CASIKGGKAFF	TGTGCCAGCATAAAGGGAGGGAAAGCTTTCTTT
TRBV11-1	NA	TRBJ2-3	TRBD2	CASSLAFSRLAGDTDTQYF	TGTGCCAGCAGCTTAGCCTTCTCTCGTCTAGCGGGGGACACAGATACGCAGTATTTT
TRBV28	NA	TRBJ1-4	TRBD1	CASSLGDSSNEKLFF	TGTGCCAGCAGTTTAGGGGACAGTTCTAATGAAAAACTGTTTTTT
TRBV5-1	NA	TRBJ2-7	NA	CASSQSRGNRYEQYF	TGCGCCAGCAGCCAGAGTAGGGGGAACCGCTACGAGCAGTACTTC
TRBV4-1	NA	TRBJ2-5	NA	CASSLGGGTETQYF	TGCGCCAGCAGCCTAGGGGGGGGGACGGAGACCCAGTACTTC
TRBV6-1	NA	TRBJ2-3	NA	CAAPVEGASTDTQYF	TGTGCCGCCCCGGTGGAGGGTGCTAGCACAGATACGCAGTATTTT
TRBV7-2	NA	TRBJ2-5	NA	CASSPVRRSPREQYF	TGTGCCAGCAGCCCCGTTCGTCGTAGTCCGCGTGAGCAGTACTTC
TRBV27	NA	TRBJ1-5	TRBD1	CASSLRVSTGGNQPQHF	TGTGCCAGCAGTTTAAGGGTTTCGACAGGGGGAAATCAGCCCCAGCATTTT
TRBV11-1	NA	TRBJ2-1	NA	CASSLGVDSLSYNEQFF	TGTGCCAGCAGCTTGGGAGTGGACTCCCTCTCCTACAATGAGCAGTTCTTC
TRBV5-4	NA	TRBJ1-6	NA	CASSSGSNSPLHF	TGTGCCAGCAGCTCAGGGTCGAATTCACCCCTCCACTTT
TRBV4-1	NA	TRBJ2-1	NA	CASSLRLEGPLYNEQFF	TGCGCCAGCAGCCTCCGACTAGAGGGGCCACTGTACAATGAGCAGTTCTTC
TRBV14	NA	TRBJ2-2	NA	CASSLTPGGWGNTGELFF	TGTGCCAGCAGCCTCACACCCGGAGGTTGGGGGAACACCGGGGAGCTGTTTTTT
TRBV5-6	NA	TRBJ2-7	NA	CASSLGTQSSYEQYF	TGTGCCAGCAGCTTGGGGACTCAAAGCTCCTACGAGCAGTACTTC
TRBV11-2	NA	TRBJ2-1	NA	CASSLSGNEQFF	TGTGCCAGCAGCTTATCCGGCAATGAGCAGTTCTTC
TRBV7-9	NA	TRBJ1-2	NA	CASSLALGVNYGYTF	TGTGCCAGCAGCTTAGCGCTAGGGGTTAACTATGGCTACACCTTC
TRBV7-8	NA	TRBJ2-7	TRBD1	CASSLEGGVSITDEQYF	TGTGCCAGCAGCTTAGAAGGGGGCGTCTCCATTACCGACGAGCAGTACTTC
TRBV15	NA	TRBJ1-3	TRBD1	CATSRDRGTGNTIYF	TGTGCCACCAGCAGGGACAGGGGCACTGGAAACACCATATATTTT
TRBV7-9	NA	TRBJ2-3	NA	CATDSPIHDTQYF	TGTGCCACCGACAGTCCCATTCATGATACGCAGTATTTT
TRBV9	NA	TRBJ2-2	NA	CASSVATEFGELFF	TGTGCCAGCAGCGTAGCTACGGAGTTCGGGGAGCTGTTTTTT
TRBV21-1	NA	TRBJ1-3	NA	CASSKVLQAGNTIYF	TGTGCCAGCAGCAAAGTCCTCCAGGCTGGAAACACCATATATTTT
TRBV7-9	NA	TRBJ2-5	NA	CASSPYQETQYF	TGTGCCAGCAGCCCCTACCAAGAGACCCAGTACTTC
TRBV6-1	NA	TRBJ2-1	TRBD2	CASRPGLAGGREQFF	TGTGCCAGCAGGCCGGGACTAGCGGGGGGGCGAGAGCAGTTCTTC
TRBV7-9	NA	TRBJ1-6	NA	CASSLSGRGNSPLHF	TGTGCCAGCAGCTTATCTGGCAGGGGAAATTCACCCCTCCACTTT
TRBV11-2	NA	TRBJ1-3	NA	CASSWFKNVGSGNTIYF	TGTGCCAGCAGCTGGTTCAAGAACGTCGGCTCTGGAAACACCATATATTTT
TRBV18	NA	TRBJ1-5	NA	CASSPQSPGQPQHF	TGTGCCAGCTCACCACAATCCCCGGGACAGCCCCAGCATTTT
TRBV27	NA	TRBJ1-6	TRBD1	CASSVDRGNSPLHF	TGTGCCAGCAGTGTAGACAGGGGTAATTCACCCCTCCACTTT
TRBV13	NA	TRBJ1-3	NA	CASSPEGWKDTIYF	TGTGCCAGCAGCCCAGAGGGCTGGAAGGACACCATATATTTT
TRBV9	NA	TRBJ1-5	NA	CASSVRPGYNQPQHF	TGTGCCAGCAGCGTAAGGCCAGGGTACAATCAGCCCCAGCATTTT
TRBV7-6	NA	TRBJ1-2	TRBD1	CASSPGTAPAPRHGYTF	TGTGCCAGCAGCCCCGGGACAGCACCCGCACCCAGACATGGCTACACCTTC
TRBV19	NA	TRBJ2-1	TRBD1	CASSLSGTGIHEQFF	TGTGCCAGTAGTCTTTCCGGGACAGGGATCCATGAGCAGTTCTTC
TRBV5-4	NA	TRBJ2-1	NA	CASSFGPGENEQFF	NA
TRBV5-5	NA	TRBJ1-1	NA	CASSPTRNTEAFF	TGTGCCAGCAGCCCGACAAGGAACACTGAAGCTTTCTTT
TRBV9	NA	TRBJ1-1	NA	CASSPDIDPRNTEAFF	TGTGCCAGCAGCCCCGACATTGACCCACGGAACACTGAAGCTTTCTTT